The 25 T cell receptor beta chains below come from one sample, sequenced in a study of T cell responses to AZD1222 COVID-19 vaccine (dated by TCRdb to about 2021). Libraries were constructed by the immunoSEQ multiplex PCR assay. TCRdb limited this immuneACCESS table to in-frame rearrangements with V and J called. A share of clones is missing; checked studies link under half to unresolved V genes, and the rest is unexplained. Here the sample has about 120,000 clones; roughly 88% occur a single time. Roughly 3.9% of the sample is taken by the ten largest. This specimen's time point label, interpreted: baseline before first vaccination. What the treatment or condition label conveys for this sample: meningococcal conjugate vaccine given as trial control. Source: peripheral blood, taken on day 0 of MenACWY control vaccination. The receptors were sampled from an adult in good health.

CDR3 bases: TGTGCCAGCAGCCGGGGGGCTAGCGGGGCCTACGAGCAGTACTTC. Its protein is CASSRGASGAYEQYF. The chain links TRBV3-1 (or the pseudogene TRBV3-2) to TRBJ2-7; 9 bases line up with TRBD2. Losses at the gene ends were 4 bases for V and 2 bases for J; bases not matched to a gene: 6. The V gene's germline CDR1 is LGHDT and CDR2 YNNKEL (reference sequence). The CDR3 consists of 15 residues.

The V call is TRBV5-1, the J call TRBJ1-5; D perhaps matches TRBD1 (5 bases). This CDR3 region has 14 residues. Germline CDR1 is SGHRS and CDR2 is YFSETQ. With 9 bases removed from V and 5 bases from J, the gap between germline ends came to 18 bases. The CDR3 loop reads CAILSAGPHQPQHF. DNA for the CDR3: TGCGCCATCCTGAGCGCAGGGCCCCATCAGCCCCAGCATTTT.

The chain employs TRBV6-5 and TRBJ1-3; tentative D call: TRBD1 (5 bases). The V end was cut by 7 bases, the J end by 0 bases, with 10 bases between. Germline V gives CDR1 MNHEY, CDR2 SVGAGI. CDR3 length: 14 amino acids. Here the CDR3 reads CASKGMSSGNTIYF. The CDR3 coding sequence is TGTGCCAGCAAGGGGATGAGCTCTGGAAACACCATATATTTT.

This chain connects TRBV7-8 to TRBJ1-4; unclear D gene. Germline V gives CDR1 SGHVS, CDR2 FQNEAQ. V lost 5 bases and J lost 2, with 24 bases in between. CDR3 length: 19 amino acids. CDR3 amino acids: CASSPPGSQLMGTNEKLFF. The CDR3, as DNA: TGTGCCAGCAGCCCCCCGGGCTCTCAATTAATGGGGACTAATGAAAAACTGTTTTTT.

This rearrangement joins TRBV20-1 to TRBJ2-7; D gene uncertain. The CDR3 totals 11 residues. With 5 bases removed from V and 6 bases from J, the gap between germline ends came to 11 bases. Germline CDR1 DFQATT, CDR2 SNEGSKA (reference sequence). CDR3 protein: CSADSSLEQYF. The CDR3 DNA is TGCAGTGCTGACTCCTCCCTCGAGCAGTACTTC.

V and J are TRBV5-1 and TRBJ2-1; D call uncertain. V lost 5 bases, J lost 8 bases, and 11 bases lay in between. The CDR3 covers 12 residues. Germline loops: CDR1 SGHRS, CDR2 YFSETQ. CDR3 nucleotides: TGCGCCAGCAGGGAGACGTGGGATGAGCAGTTCTTC. Encoded protein: CASRETWDEQFF.

The chain recombines TRBV12-3 or TRBV12-4 with TRBJ1-5; D remains ambiguous. The CDR3 totals 12 residues. The V and J ends lost 7 bases and 5 bases respectively, with 9 bases between them. CDR3 sequence: CASTRTDQPQHF. The CDR3 bases are TGTGCCAGCACTCGAACTGATCAGCCCCAGCATTTT.

The rearrangement links TRBV7-3 to TRBJ2-1, with TRBD2 identical over 10 bases. CDR1 is SGHTA and CDR2 is FQGTGA in the germline V gene. This CDR3 is 19 amino acids long. Germline trimming cut 1 base from V and 4 bases from J; bases unmatched to any gene: 13. The CDR3 region is CASSLIPTSGAGIYNEQFF. The DNA for the CDR3 is TGTGCCAGCAGCTTAATTCCTACTAGCGGGGCAGGGATTTACAATGAGCAGTTCTTC. Drawing the rest from reference TRBV7-3 and TRBJ2-1, the complete variable domain is GAGVSQTPSNKVTEKGKYVELRCDPISGHTALYWYRQSLGQGPEFLIYFQGTGAADDSGLPNDRFFAVRPEGSVSTLKIQRTERGDSAVYLCASSLIPTSGAGIYNEQFFGPGTRLTVL.

The chain links TRBV28 to TRBJ1-1; a possible D gene is TRBD1 (5 bases). V lost 8 bases and J 3 bases, leaving 25 bases between the germline ends. Germline V gives CDR1 MDHEN, CDR2 SYDVKM. This CDR3 is built from 17 residues. CDR3 in amino acids: CASQLKTGGWIYTEAFF. The CDR3 DNA is TGTGCCAGCCAGTTAAAAACAGGCGGGTGGATATACACTGAAGCTTTCTTT.

The gene calls are TRBV27 and TRBJ2-1; D possibly corresponds to TRBD2 (6 bases). Germline-derived CDR1 and CDR2 are MNHEY and SMNVEV (reference sequence). This CDR3 has 14 residues. V lost 2 bases, J lost 3 bases, and 8 bases lay in between. The CDR3 loop is CASSLQGGYNEQFF. The CDR3 DNA reads TGTGCCAGCAGTTTACAGGGAGGCTACAATGAGCAGTTCTTC.

The V call is TRBV7-2, the J call TRBJ1-3, with D tentatively TRBD1 (5 bases). Trimming took off 5 bases at V and 0 bases at J, with 20 bases between the two ends. The CDR3 runs 18 residues. Germline CDR1 SGHTA, CDR2 FQGNSA. This chain's CDR3 is CASSPPNSRASSGNTIYF. DNA for the CDR3: TGTGCCAGCAGCCCGCCGAATAGCAGGGCTTCCTCTGGAAACACCATATATTTT.

The chain links TRBV9 to TRBJ2-3, with no clear D. V was trimmed by 0 bases and J by 0 bases, leaving 11 bases between them. Germline CDR1 SGDLS, CDR2 YYNGEE. The CDR3 extends over 16 amino acids. CDR3 region: CASSVGPTVSTDTQYF. DNA of the CDR3: TGTGCCAGCAGCGTAGGGCCCACGGTTAGCACAGATACGCAGTATTTT.

The chain carries TRBV30 and TRBJ1-6, with D unclear. Germline V gene sequence: CDR1 GTSNPN, CDR2 SVGIG (reference sequence). There are 11 residues in the CDR3. Trimming took 2 bases from V and 6 from J, leaving 2 bases between them. CDR3 coding DNA: TGTGCCTGGAGTATTAATTCACCCCTCCACTTT. Encoded protein: CAWSINSPLHF. Using reference TRBV30 and TRBJ1-6 for the parts outside the CDR3, the full variable domain is SQTIHQWPATLVQPVGSPLSLECTVEGTSNPNLYWYRQAAGRGLQLLFYSVGIGQISSEVPQNLSASRPQDRQFILSSKKLLLSDSGFYLCAWSINSPLHFGNGTRLTVT.

The chain has TRBV3-1 (or the pseudogene TRBV3-2) and TRBJ2-1, with unresolved D. Germline V CDR1 and CDR2: LGHDT, YNNKEL (reference sequence). Trimming removed 0 bases from V and 2 bases from J, with 11 bases in between. The CDR3 consists of 16 residues. DNA of the CDR3: TGTGCCAGCAGCCAAGAAATTCCGAGTACCTACAATGAGCAGTTCTTC. Protein: CASSQEIPSTYNEQFF.

This clone was recorded only once. The genes are TRBV19 and TRBJ1-5, with D perhaps TRBD1 (5 bases). The CDR3 totals 13 residues. Trimming took 7 bases from V and 7 from J, leaving 14 bases between them. Germline CDR1 is LNHDA and CDR2 is SQIVND (reference sequence). DNA for the CDR3: TGTGCCAGTAATGAGGTTGGGGGACAGCCCCAGCATTTT. It codes for CASNEVGGQPQHF.

The rearrangement links TRBV20-1 to TRBJ1-6, with TRBD1 as a possible D gene (5 bases). V lost 3 bases and J lost 9, with 21 bases in between. Germline assignment: CDR1 DFQATT and CDR2 SNEGSKA (reference sequence). The CDR3 consists of 16 residues. For the CDR3, the DNA is TGCAGTGCTAGTCGTCCCGCAGGGTCAACGGGTTCACCCCTCCACTTT. Amino acid sequence: CSASRPAGSTGSPLHF.

The V call is TRBV4-1, the J call TRBJ1-1; D is unresolved. The CDR3 consists of 14 residues. In germline, CDR1 is MGHRA, CDR2 YSYEKL. V shed 1 base and J shed 6 bases, with 12 bases lying between them. CDR3 in DNA: TGCGCCAGCAGCCAAGGGCAGACCACACCTGAAGCTTTCTTT. Its translation is CASSQGQTTPEAFF.

The chain carries TRBV24-1 and TRBJ2-3, with 8 positions matching TRBD2. This CDR3 is 14 amino acids long. Germline assignment: CDR1 KGHDR and CDR2 SFDVKD. V lost 9 bases and J lost 2; bases outside the gene matches: 6. CDR3 amino acids: CATARGGPTDTQYF. The CDR3 DNA follows: TGTGCCACCGCCCGGGGGGGTCCCACAGATACGCAGTATTTT.

The chain joins TRBV6-2 or TRBV6-3 to TRBJ1-6; 8 bases match TRBD1. J lost 7 bases, V lost 3 bases, and 5 bases had no gene match. This CDR3 is built from 15 residues. The germline gives CDR1 MNHEY, CDR2 SVGEGT. CDR3 protein: CASSYGQGRNSPLHF. The CDR3 bases are TGTGCCAGCAGTTATGGACAGGGCCGGAATTCACCCCTCCACTTT.

The chain recombines TRBV29-1 with TRBJ2-5; 9 nucleotides line up with TRBD2. The CDR3 totals 17 residues. Germline CDR1 SQVTM, CDR2 ANQGSEA. V shed 2 bases, J shed 4 bases, and the junction held 14 bases outside the gene matches. The CDR3 protein is CSVERLAGTRGGETQYF. CDR3 bases: TGCAGCGTTGAAAGGCTAGCGGGGACAAGAGGGGGAGAGACCCAGTACTTC.

This sequence joins TRBV2 and TRBJ1-1; D is unresolved. Germline V gene lookup returns CDR1 SNHLY and CDR2 FYNNEI. V was clipped by 4 bases and J by 1 base, with 13 bases between them. The CDR3 covers 15 residues. The CDR3 nucleotides read TGTGCCAGCAGTGTCCCGCGGGGAGGGAACACTGAAGCTTTCTTT. Protein product: CASSVPRGGNTEAFF.

This chain joins TRBV16 and TRBJ1-5, with D perhaps TRBD1 (5 bases). The CDR3 is made up of 17 amino acids. Trimming removed 1 base at V and 0 bases at J, with 13 bases between. Germline-derived CDR1 and CDR2 are KGHSY and FQNENV. CDR3 in amino acids: CASSQFSGTGSNQPQHF. The CDR3, as DNA: TGTGCCAGCAGCCAATTCTCAGGGACGGGTAGCAATCAGCCCCAGCATTTT. Full variable domain (outside the CDR3, taken from reference TRBV16 and TRBJ1-5): GEEVAQTPKHLVRGEGQKAKLYCAPIKGHSYVFWYQQVLKNEFKFLISFQNENVFDETGMPKERFSAKCLPNSPCSLEIQATKLEDSAVYFCASSQFSGTGSNQPQHFGDGTRLSIL.

The genes are TRBV30 and TRBJ1-5; D may be TRBD1 (5 bases). V was shortened by 3 bases and J by 2 bases, with 8 bases between the two germline ends. Germline V gene sequence: CDR1 GTSNPN, CDR2 SVGIG (reference sequence). The CDR3 consists of 13 residues. The CDR3 protein is CAWRGGGNQPQHF. CDR3 in DNA: TGTGCCTGGAGAGGAGGGGGCAATCAGCCCCAGCATTTT.

This chain connects TRBV18 to TRBJ1-1; tentative D call: TRBD1 (6 bases). V was shortened by 3 bases and J by 4 bases, with 9 bases between the two germline ends. Germline assignment: CDR1 KGHSH and CDR2 LQKENI. The CDR3 sequence is 13 residues long. The CDR3, as DNA: TGTGCCAGCTCACCTACAGGGAGCACTGAAGCTTTCTTT. It yields the protein CASSPTGSTEAFF.

This chain connects TRBV2 to TRBJ1-1; 7 positions match TRBD1. V lost 5 bases and J lost 11; bases outside the gene matches: 11. Germline V gene data show CDR1 as SNHLY and CDR2 as FYNNEI. The CDR3 has 13 residues. The CDR3 region has the DNA TGTGCCAGCAGTTACTTACAGGGGCGGCAGGCTTTCTTT. Residues: CASSYLQGRQAFF.